This T cell receptor beta chain derives from a study of CD8 T cells in cerebrospinal fluid in Alzheimer's disease. Live CSF cells were sorted with a live/dead marker for droplet-based sequencing. Profiling of CSF cells used 10X single-cell V(D)J plus 5' expression. TCRdb re-called the 10x single-cell sequencing reads, yielding one record per CDR3 amino acid sequence without DNA. This sample's clone table lists some 980 distinct CDR3 sequences. This clonotype is medium-sized by frequency. Its cognate antigen is unknown. CDR3 length: 16 residues. Germline V gives CDR1 SGHRS, CDR2 YFSETQ. Study-level results: Versus healthy subjects, Alzheimer's patients more often had clones of at least 3%.

Sequencing was performed on cerebrospinal fluid. This chain connects TRBV5-1 to TRBJ2-2; the D call from TCRdb, TRBD1, cannot be confirmed without DNA. The receptor was isolated from a human donor with mild cognitive impairment. CDR3 sequence reads: CASSYSGTGATGELFF. Combining the CDR3 with reference TRBV5-1 and TRBJ2-2 gives the whole variable domain KAGVTQTPRYLIKTRGQQVTLSCSPISGHRSVSWYQQTPGQGLQFLFEYFSETQRNKGNFPGRFSGRQFSNSRSEMNVSTLELGDSALYLCASSYSGTGATGELFFGEGSRLTVL.